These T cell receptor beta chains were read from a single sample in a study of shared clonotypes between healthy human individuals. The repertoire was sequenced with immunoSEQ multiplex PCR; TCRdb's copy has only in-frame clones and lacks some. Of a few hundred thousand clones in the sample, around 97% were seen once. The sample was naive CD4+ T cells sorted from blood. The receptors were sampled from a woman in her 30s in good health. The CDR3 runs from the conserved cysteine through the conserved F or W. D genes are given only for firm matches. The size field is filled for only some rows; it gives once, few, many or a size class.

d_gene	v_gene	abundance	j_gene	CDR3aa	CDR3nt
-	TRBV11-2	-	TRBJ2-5	CASSLHPGQETQYF	TGTGCCAGCAGCCTCCACCCGGGACAAGAGACCCAGTACTTC
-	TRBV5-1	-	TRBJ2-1	CASSLAPGGQGLNEQFF	TGCGCCAGCAGCTTGGCGCCCGGGGGGCAGGGTCTGAATGAGCAGTTCTTC
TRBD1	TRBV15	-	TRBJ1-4	CATSELDRGGEKLFF	TGTGCCACCAGCGAATTGGACAGGGGTGGAGAAAAACTGTTTTTT
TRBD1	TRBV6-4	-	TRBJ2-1	CASSPGQGRNPRSYNEQFF	TGTGCCAGCAGTCCCGGACAGGGACGTAACCCTCGCTCCTACAATGAGCAGTTCTTC
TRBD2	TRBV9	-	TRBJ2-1	CASSGKVSGSGNEQFF	TGTGCCAGCAGCGGAAAGGTGAGCGGGAGTGGAAATGAGCAGTTCTTC
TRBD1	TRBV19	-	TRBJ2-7	CASSPLGQGSYEQYF	TGTGCCAGTAGTCCGCTGGGACAGGGCTCCTACGAGCAGTACTTC
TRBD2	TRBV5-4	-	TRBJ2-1	CASSGGTSGRYYNEQFF	TGTGCCAGCAGCGGGGGGACTAGCGGGAGATATTACAATGAGCAGTTCTTC
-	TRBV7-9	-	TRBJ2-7	CASSLGASSYEQYF	TGTGCCAGCAGCTTAGGGGCGAGCTCCTACGAGCAGTACTTC
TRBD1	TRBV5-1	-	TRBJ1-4	CASSLRQGREKLFF	TGCGCCAGCAGCTTACGACAGGGGAGGGAAAAACTGTTTTTT
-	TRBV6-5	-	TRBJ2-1	CASSYGLNEQFF	TGTGCCAGCAGTTATGGGTTGAATGAGCAGTTCTTC
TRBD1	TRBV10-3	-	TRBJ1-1	CAITGTGNTEAFF	TGTGCCATCACCGGGACAGGGAACACTGAAGCTTTCTTT
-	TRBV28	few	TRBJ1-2	CASRSNYGYTF	TGTGCCAGTCGGAGTAACTATGGCTACACCTTC
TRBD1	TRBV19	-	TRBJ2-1	CASSSTSGTGGWNEQFF	TGTGCCAGTAGTTCCACATCCGGGACAGGGGGCTGGAATGAGCAGTTCTTC
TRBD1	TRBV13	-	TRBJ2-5	CASSRDRVAETQYF	TGTGCCAGCAGCCGAGACAGGGTAGCAGAGACCCAGTACTTC
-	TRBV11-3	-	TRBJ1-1	CASSLGPLNTEAFF	TGTGCCAGCAGCTTAGGGCCCCTGAACACTGAAGCTTTCTTT
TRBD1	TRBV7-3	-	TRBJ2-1	CASSSTGVVRNEQFF	TGTGCCAGCAGCTCGACAGGGGTGGTACGCAATGAGCAGTTCTTC
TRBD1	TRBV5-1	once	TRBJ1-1	CASSAGTAEAFF	TGCGCCAGCAGCGCCGGGACAGCTGAAGCTTTCTTT